This is a list of T cell receptor beta chains from one sample in a study of shared clonotypes between healthy human individuals. TCRdb keeps only in-frame clones here, not all; method: immunoSEQ multiplex PCR. The data show approximately 2.4 million clones, 95% seen once. The sample taken for sequencing was naive CD4+ T cells sorted from blood. The source of these receptors is a man younger than 35 in good health. CDR3s include the opening cysteine and the closing phenylalanine or tryptophan. The D gene is left open where the match is weak. Some rows have no size entry. The others give once, few or many, or a class for an expanded clone.

DNA,CDR3,D,V,size,J
TGTGCCAGCAGCACGGTTACGCAGTATTTT,CASSTVTQYF,.,TRBV6-1,.,TRBJ2-3
TGTGCCACATCGGGGGGTAATTCACCCCTCCACTTT,CATSGGNSPLHF,.,TRBV6-5,.,TRBJ1-6
TGCGCCAGCAGCTTGGCGGGGGAGGGCCTCACTGAAGCTTTCTTT,CASSLAGEGLTEAFF,.,TRBV5-1,.,TRBJ1-1
TGTGCCAGCAGCTTTGGACAGGGGAACTACGAGCAGTACTTC,CASSFGQGNYEQYF,TRBD1,TRBV5-4,once,TRBJ2-7
TGTGCCAGCAGCCAAACAGGGGGCGCGGGAGGTGGCTACACCTTC,CASSQTGGAGGGYTF,TRBD1,TRBV28,once,TRBJ1-2
TGTGCCAGCACCAAGGGACAGGACAATGAAAAACTGTTTTTT,CASTKGQDNEKLFF,TRBD1,TRBV7-9,.,TRBJ1-4
TGTGCCAGCTCGCCGACAGACAATGAGCAGTTCTTC,CASSPTDNEQFF,.,TRBV18,.,TRBJ2-1
TGTGCCAGTAGTATAACGAGCTCTGGGGCCAACGTCCTGACTTTC,CASSITSSGANVLTF,.,TRBV19,once,TRBJ2-6
TGTGCCAGCAGCTTAAGGGAGGGGGCAGGGAATGAAAAACTGTTTTTT,CASSLREGAGNEKLFF,TRBD1,TRBV7-9,.,TRBJ1-4
TGTGCCAGCAGTTACGCGGGGGGACCCTACAATGAGCAGTTCTTC,CASSYAGGPYNEQFF,TRBD2,TRBV6-6,.,TRBJ2-1
TGTGCCACCAGCAGAGATATGGCAACCGGGGCCAACGTCCTGACTTTC,CATSRDMATGANVLTF,.,TRBV15,.,TRBJ2-6
TGTGCCAGCAATCGGGGGTTCACAGATACGCAGTATTTT,CASNRGFTDTQYF,.,TRBV25-1,.,TRBJ2-3
TGCGCCAGCAGCTTGGAGGGCAGGAACAATTCACCCCTCCACTTT,CASSLEGRNNSPLHF,.,TRBV5-1,.,TRBJ1-6
TGCGCCAGCAGCTTGGATCCGGGGCCTACCTACGAGCAGTACTTC,CASSLDPGPTYEQYF,.,TRBV5-1,.,TRBJ2-7
TGTGCCAGCAGTTCGGAGCGGGGGGCTCCCCGGGCAGATACGCAGTATTTT,CASSSERGAPRADTQYF,TRBD2,TRBV28,.,TRBJ2-3
TGTGCCAGCAGCTTAGGCCCAGCGTCCTACGAGCAGTACTTC,CASSLGPASYEQYF,.,TRBV11-3,.,TRBJ2-7
TGTGCCTGGAGTACCCTCGGGACAGCCTCTTTTTCACCCCTCCACTTT,CAWSTLGTASFSPLHF,TRBD1,TRBV30,.,TRBJ1-6
TGTGCCAGCAGTGAAGTAGGCAGGCTCTCTGGGGCCAACGTCCTGACTTTC,CASSEVGRLSGANVLTF,.,TRBV2,.,TRBJ2-6
TGTGCCAGCTCACCCGAGACAGGGGGAACCTTTTTCGCTTTCTTT,CASSPETGGTFFAFF,TRBD1,TRBV18,.,TRBJ1-1
TGTGCCAGCAGCACTAGCACAGGGGGGGTCACTGAAGCTTTCTTT,CASSTSTGGVTEAFF,TRBD1,TRBV9,once,TRBJ1-1
TGTGCCAGCAGCGGACAGGGTGGGCGAGAGACCCAGTACTTC,CASSGQGGRETQYF,TRBD1,TRBV2,.,TRBJ2-5
TGTGCCAGCAGTTTACCCTCACAGGGGGCCCATGAGCAGTTCTTC,CASSLPSQGAHEQFF,TRBD1,TRBV28,few,TRBJ2-1
TGTGCCAGTACCAGGGCGGGCTCCTATAATTCACCCCTCCACTTT,CASTRAGSYNSPLHF,.,TRBV19,.,TRBJ1-6
TGCGCCAGCAGCGGGGGTGAAGGGCGGGCGAATGAGCAGTTCTTC,CASSGGEGRANEQFF,.,TRBV5-1,.,TRBJ2-1
TGCAGCGTTTCCCCGCTTCTTGGGAATGAAAAACTGTTTTTT,CSVSPLLGNEKLFF,.,TRBV29-1,.,TRBJ1-4
TGTGCCAGCGCCGGGACCGCCCTCGAGCAGTACTTC,CASAGTALEQYF,.,TRBV10-3,.,TRBJ2-7
TGTGCCAGCAGAGCCCCCGGGACTGCCTATAATTCACCCCTCCACTTT,CASRAPGTAYNSPLHF,.,TRBV6-6,.,TRBJ1-6
TGCGCCAGCAGCTTGGATCCCGGCGATACGCAGTATTTT,CASSLDPGDTQYF,.,TRBV5-1,.,TRBJ2-3
TGTGCCAGCTCACCACATAGCACCGGGGAGCTGTTTTTT,CASSPHSTGELFF,.,TRBV18,.,TRBJ2-2
TGCAGTGCTAGGGTAGGCGAGCAGTTCTTC,CSARVGEQFF,.,TRBV20-1,.,TRBJ2-1
TGTGCCATCAGTGTACAAGGCAGGGGGCGCGGTATATATAATTCACCCCTCCACTTT,CAISVQGRGRGIYNSPLHF,TRBD1,TRBV10-3,once,TRBJ1-6
TGCGCCAGCAGGACCACCGTGGCTGGGAACATTCAGTACTTC,CASRTTVAGNIQYF,.,TRBV4-1,.,TRBJ2-4
TGTGCCAGCAGCTTGACTAGACATTCCTACGAGCAGTACTTC,CASSLTRHSYEQYF,.,TRBV5-6,.,TRBJ2-7
TGTGCCAGCAGCGTAGCAGTGGGTACGACAGGGTCGGGTGAGCAGTTCTTC,CASSVAVGTTGSGEQFF,TRBD1,TRBV9,.,TRBJ2-1
TGTGCCAGCAACCGGGACAGCTCCTACGAGCAGTACTTC,CASNRDSSYEQYF,TRBD1,TRBV6-5,.,TRBJ2-7
TGTGCCGGCAGTTTAAGGGGGGGTCTGAACACTGAAGCTTTCTTT,CAGSLRGGLNTEAFF,.,TRBV27,.,TRBJ1-1
TGCGCCAGCAGCTGGGACGGGGCTAATCAGCCCCAGCATTTT,CASSWDGANQPQHF,.,TRBV5-1,once,TRBJ1-5
TGTGCCAGCAGTTACATACCGGGGTGCTATAATTCACCCCTCCACTTT,CASSYIPGCYNSPLHF,.,TRBV6-5,.,TRBJ1-6
TGTGCCAGCAGGAACGGACAGGTTGTCTACTTC,CASRNGQVVYF,TRBD1,TRBV6-1,.,TRBJ1-2
TGTGCCAGCAGTGCGGGAAGCAGGGAGACCCAGTACTTC,CASSAGSRETQYF,.,TRBV2,.,TRBJ2-5
TGCGCCAGCAGCTTGGTTGGGGACGCCACTGAAGCTTTCTTT,CASSLVGDATEAFF,.,TRBV5-1,.,TRBJ1-1
TGTGCCAGCAGCTTGGAATTAGCGGGAGGGCAAGAGACCCAGTACTTC,CASSLELAGGQETQYF,TRBD2,TRBV5-4,once,TRBJ2-5
TGTGCCAGCAGTACTACCGGATCGGGTACGCAGTATTTT,CASSTTGSGTQYF,.,TRBV6-5,once,TRBJ2-3
TGCGCCAGCAGCTTGTCCCTAGGGGGGGCCACTGAAGCTTTCTTT,CASSLSLGGATEAFF,.,TRBV5-1,.,TRBJ1-1
TGTGCCAGCAGTTACGAGCGGGGGGCAAGGGAGACCCAGTACTTC,CASSYERGARETQYF,TRBD2,TRBV6-6,.,TRBJ2-5